This T cell receptor beta chain was identified during a study of blood T cell repertoires in COVID-19. Study details: Italy, Spain and the United States were the sources of the convalescent and acute COVID-19 samples. Sources were T cells, B-cell-depleted T cells, or PBMCs; the material itself was cDNA or gDNA.

Original handling: It was from reference gene primer amplification that nucleated cell counts were estimated. Some clones are missing from TCRdb's copy, which holds only in-frame ones; the method was immunoSEQ multiplex PCR. That table furnishes V, J and clone size, whereas the DNA furnished D and trimming. The table has approximately 14,000 clones, roughly 84% seen once. The CDR3 runs 15 residues. Germline V gene lookup returns CDR1 SGHVS and CDR2 FNYEAQ. V trimming: 4 bases; J trimming: 3 bases; junction bases outside the gene matches: 6. The material sequenced was peripheral blood. This clonotype was sampled from a man aged 50 to 60 with active COVID-19. The V call is TRBV7-6, the J call TRBJ2-7; 10 bases agree with TRBD2. This CDR3 is CASSSIIAGGYEQYF. The CDR3 DNA is TGTGCCAGCAGCTCAATTATAGCGGGGGGCTACGAGCAGTACTTC.